A single sample gave rise to the 26 T cell receptor beta chains below, sequenced in a study of cytomegalovirus exposure and HLA in healthy donors (dated by TCRdb to about 2017). The library was prepared using the immunoSEQ multiplex PCR assay. For the multiplex PCR, a mixture combining 60 forward primers for TCR Vbeta segments and 13 reverse primers for TCR Jbeta segments was used. Drawn from immuneACCESS, this table holds only the in-frame rearrangements with V and J called that TCRdb kept. Clones are partly lost; checked studies trace under half to an unresolved V gene and leave the rest unexplained. This sample lists around 200,000 clones; 77% were detected once. Of the sample, 3% to 4.5% is held by the ten largest clones. The sequenced sample consisted of PBMCs. These receptors all stem from a woman aged 60 to 75 in good health and CMV-seropositive.

On this clone itself: A junction boundary mismatches the germline segment, possibly from a read error. This chain connects TRBV7-8 to TRBJ2-1, with TRBD2 matching 9 bases. CDR3 length: 14 residues. Germline values: CDR1 SGHVS, CDR2 FQNEAQ. CDR3: CASNLAGEYNEQFF. The CDR3 DNA follows: TGTGCCAGCAACTTAGCGGGAGAGTACAATGAGCAGTTCTTC.

This clone was seen once. This chain connects TRBV2 to TRBJ2-3, with 13 bases lining up with TRBD2. The CDR3 extends over 14 amino acids. Trimming at V came to 4 bases and at J to 8 bases, leaving 3 bases not matched to a gene. Germline V CDR1 and CDR2: SNHLY, FYNNEI. The DNA for the CDR3 is TGTGCCAGCAGTGGTACTAGCGGGGGGGGTACGCAGTATTTT. Residues: CASSGTSGGGTQYF.

The chain uses TRBV4-1 and TRBJ2-7; TRBD1 aligns across 8 bases. CDR1 and CDR2 (germline): MGHRA, YSYEKL. V dropped 8 bases and J dropped 1; count of bases not matched to a gene: 13. The CDR3 loop spans 16 amino acids. CDR3 nucleotide sequence: TGCGCCAGCGGCCCTCCGGGTGACAGGGGATCCTACGAGCAGTACTTC. Amino acids: CASGPPGDRGSYEQYF.

V gene TRBV27 combines with J gene TRBJ1-5; TRBD1 matches at 8 bases. CDR1 and CDR2 from the germline V gene are MNHEY and SMNVEV (reference sequence). V gave up 6 bases and J gave up 3 bases; unmatched junction bases: 7. The CDR3 extends over 15 amino acids. The CDR3 loop is CASSLRTGPNQPQHF. The CDR3 nucleotides read TGTGCCAGCAGCCTAAGGACAGGGCCCAATCAGCCCCAGCATTTT.

Comment on this clone: The same CDR3 arises from other DNA sequences in this sample as well. The chain has TRBV7-6 and TRBJ2-5; a weak D match, TRBD2 (5 bases). Germline loops: CDR1 SGHVS, CDR2 FNYEAQ. The CDR3 sequence is 14 residues long. Trimming removed 1 base from V and 2 bases from J, with 8 bases in between. The CDR3, as DNA: TGTGCCAGCAGCTTAGGGACTGGGCAAGAGACCCAGTACTTC. This sequence encodes CASSLGTGQETQYF.

This sequence joins TRBV7-2 and TRBJ2-3; TRBD2 agrees at 9 bases. The CDR3 runs to 15 residues. Germline assignment: CDR1 SGHTA and CDR2 FQGNSA. The junction had 4 bases not matched to a gene; V was cut back by 1 base and J by 5 bases. The CDR3 region is CASSLGGGELDTQYF. DNA for the CDR3: TGTGCCAGCAGCTTAGGCGGGGGGGAATTAGATACGCAGTATTTT.

This chain connects TRBV6-5 to TRBJ1-1; D gene ambiguous. The ends were cut back, 6 bases at V and 4 bases at J, with 15 bases in the middle. This CDR3 comprises 14 residues. CDR1 MNHEY and CDR2 SVGAGI come from the germline V gene. Here the CDR3 DNA reads TGTGCCAGCAGCCCACTTCACGGAGTCACTGAAGCTTTCTTT. The encoded protein is CASSPLHGVTEAFF.

This clone came up a few times. This chain uses TRBV5-1 with TRBJ2-7; 9 nucleotides match TRBD2. CDR3 length: 14 amino acids. V lost 4 bases to trimming and J lost 6 bases; unmatched junction nucleotides: 8. Per the germline V gene, CDR1 is SGHRS and CDR2 is YFSETQ. This CDR3 is CASSPGTSPLEQYF. CDR3 nucleotides: TGCGCCAGCAGCCCCGGGACTAGCCCACTCGAGCAGTACTTC.

The chain carries TRBV29-1 and TRBJ2-1, with 10 bases fitting TRBD1. The germline V gene has CDR1 SQVTM and CDR2 ANQGSEA. J lost 7 bases, V lost 4 bases, and 7 bases had no gene match. The CDR3 totals 14 residues. In DNA, the CDR3 is TGCAGCGTTGTTTGGGACAGGGGCGGTAATGAGCAGTTCTTC. This encodes CSVVWDRGGNEQFF.

In its sample, this clone was seen a few times. The genes are TRBV4-3 and TRBJ2-1, with D tentatively TRBD2 (5 bases). Trimming shortened V by 0 bases and J by 3 bases, and 15 bases separated the two germline ends. Germline CDR1 reads LGHNA; CDR2 reads YSLEER. This CDR3 spans 17 amino acids. The CDR3 nucleotides read TGCGCCAGCAGCCAAGATCTAGGCGGGTCCGACTACAATGAGCAGTTCTTC. It yields the protein CASSQDLGGSDYNEQFF.

The rearrangement uses TRBV18 and TRBJ1-1; maybe TRBD1 (5 bases). CDR1 is KGHSH and CDR2 is LQKENI in the germline V gene. Trimming removed 2 bases from V and 0 bases from J, with 10 bases in between. The CDR3 sequence is 15 residues long. The DNA of the CDR3 is TGTGCCAGCTCACCAATGGGGCAGGTGAACACTGAAGCTTTCTTT. Encoded protein: CASSPMGQVNTEAFF.

V is TRBV19 and J is TRBJ2-7; TRBD1 aligns across 10 bases. Unmatched junction bases numbered 12, after V lost 6 bases and J lost 7 bases. Germline-derived CDR1 and CDR2 are LNHDA and SQIVND (reference sequence). The CDR3 covers 15 residues. The CDR3: CASRLTGTGAGEQYF. CDR3 DNA sequence: TGTGCCAGTAGACTTACCGGGACAGGGGCCGGGGAGCAGTACTTC.

The chain couples TRBV5-1 to TRBJ2-1; 8 nucleotides align to TRBD1. The germline V gene has CDR1 SGHRS and CDR2 YFSETQ. This CDR3 is built from 14 residues. J was trimmed by 8 bases and V by 1 base; bases with no gene match: 5. The DNA of the CDR3 is TGCGCCAGCAGCTTGAGGCAGGGGGCCCATGAGCAGTTCTTC. Its protein is CASSLRQGAHEQFF.

The V call is TRBV7-9, the J call TRBJ2-6; 8 bases align to TRBD1. The CDR3 length is 16 residues. Trimming at V came to 7 bases and at J to 0 bases, leaving 5 bases not matched to a gene. Germline V gives CDR1 SEHNR, CDR2 FQNEAQ (reference sequence). CDR3 nucleotides: TGTGCCAGCACCGGGACAGGAACCTCTGGGGCCAACGTCCTGACTTTC. Translation: CASTGTGTSGANVLTF.

The chain links TRBV9 to TRBJ1-6; D may be TRBD1 (5 bases). The V gene's germline CDR1 is SGDLS and CDR2 YYNGEE. V was trimmed by 0 bases and J by 4 bases, leaving 11 bases between them. The CDR3 contains 16 residues. CDR3: CASSVAPGLYNSPLHF. The CDR3 bases are TGTGCCAGCAGCGTAGCCCCGGGACTTTATAATTCACCCCTCCACTTT.

The rearrangement links TRBV5-5 to TRBJ2-6; unclear D gene. The CDR3 covers 17 residues. Germline CDR1 and CDR2: SGHKS and YYEKEE (reference sequence). The V and J ends lost 0 bases and 0 bases respectively, with 10 bases between them. Here the CDR3 DNA reads TGTGCCAGCAGCTTGGTGGTAGATACCTCTGGGGCCAACGTCCTGACTTTC. This translates into CASSLVVDTSGANVLTF.

The CDR3 sequence: CAWNTDRGFENSPLHF. CDR3 nucleotide sequence: TGTGCCTGGAATACCGACAGGGGTTTTGAGAATTCACCCCTCCACTTT. This chain uses TRBV30 with TRBJ1-6, with 8 bases matching TRBD1. V trimming: 4 bases; J trimming: 7 bases; junction bases outside the gene matches: 12. This CDR3 region has 16 residues. Germline V CDR1 and CDR2: GTSNPN, SVGIG (reference sequence).

V gene TRBV4-2 combines with J gene TRBJ2-2; D gene uncertain. The CDR3 loop spans 13 amino acids. Germline CDR1 and CDR2: LGHNA and YNFKEQ. V lost 0 bases and J lost 7, with 6 bases in between. CDR3 bases: TGTGCCAGCAGCCAAGAGGTAGTCGGGGAGCTGTTTTTT. This encodes CASSQEVVGELFF.

The chain is built from TRBV5-1 and TRBJ2-5; the D gene is possibly TRBD1 (6 bases). Per the germline V gene, CDR1 is SGHRS and CDR2 is YFSETQ. The CDR3 is 14 residues long. The V end lost 2 bases, the J end lost 4 bases, and 12 bases lay between the germline ends. The CDR3 reads CASSLGTGRETQYF. DNA for the CDR3: TGCGCCAGCAGCTTAGGCACAGGGAGAGAGACCCAGTACTTC.

This clone was picked up one time. J is TRBJ1-2 and V is TRBV15, with TRBD1 identical over 8 bases. Trimming removed 5 bases from V and 8 bases from J; junction bases left unmatched: 10. Germline CDR1 and CDR2: LNHNV and YYDKDF (reference sequence). There are 14 residues in the CDR3. CDR3 bases: TGTGCCACCAGCGCCGAAATCGGACAGGGCGGCTACACCTTC. Translated: CATSAEIGQGGYTF.

The chain recombines TRBV9 with TRBJ1-1; TRBD1 matches at 7 bases. J gave up 0 bases and V 4 bases, and 6 bases lay outside the gene matches. This CDR3 region has 15 residues. Germline values: CDR1 SGDLS, CDR2 YYNGEE. CDR3 in amino acids: CASSPTGTVNTEAFF. CDR3 in DNA: TGTGCCAGCAGCCCAACCGGGACAGTGAACACTGAAGCTTTCTTT. The full variable domain, in which reference TRBV9 and TRBJ1-1 provide the parts outside the CDR3, is DSGVTQTPKHLITATGQRVTLRCSPRSGDLSVYWYQQSLDQGLQFLIQYYNGEERAKGNILERFSAQQFPDLHSELNLSSLELGDSALYFCASSPTGTVNTEAFFGQGTRLTVV.

The rearrangement joins TRBV10-3 to TRBJ2-3; 14 bases fit TRBD2. The CDR3 contains 18 residues. In germline, CDR1 is ENHRY, CDR2 SYGVKD. The junction had 5 bases not matched to a gene; V was cut back by 0 bases and J by 3 bases. DNA for the CDR3: TGTGCCATCAGTGAGTCGTTGACTAGCGGGGGGGGTACAGATACGCAGTATTTT. Protein product: CAISESLTSGGGTDTQYF.

This clone was observed once. This chain connects TRBV11-1 to TRBJ1-6, with D possibly matching TRBD1 (6 bases). Germline CDR1 and CDR2: SGHAT and FQDESV (reference sequence). The CDR3 consists of 15 residues. The V gene lost 2 bases and the J gene lost 9 bases, with 14 bases spanning the gap. The CDR3: CASSLQGPIGSPLHF. The DNA for the CDR3 is TGTGCCAGCAGCTTACAGGGGCCAATCGGTTCACCCCTCCACTTT.

The V call is TRBV5-6, the J call TRBJ2-1; 10 bases are a match to TRBD1. The CDR3 totals 14 residues. Per germline, CDR1 SGHDT and CDR2 YYEEEE. V lost 4 bases and J lost 6; bases outside the gene matches: 4. CDR3 sequence (DNA): TGTGCCAGCAGCGCCGGGACAGGGGCCAATGAGCAGTTCTTC. Translating it yields CASSAGTGANEQFF.

The chain uses TRBV30 and TRBJ2-2, with D maybe TRBD2 (5 bases). The CDR3 loop spans 13 amino acids. Looked up from germline, CDR1 is GTSNPN and CDR2 is SVGIG (reference sequence). Trimming removed 7 bases at V and 6 bases at J, with 15 bases between. The CDR3 reads CAFRVTGAGELFF. For the CDR3, the DNA is TGTGCCTTCCGAGTCACCGGGGCCGGGGAGCTGTTTTTT.

V gene TRBV30 combines with J gene TRBJ1-1, with D possibly matching TRBD1 (5 bases). V was clipped by 2 bases and J by 1 base, with 11 bases between them. This CDR3 spans 14 amino acids. Germline V gene data show CDR1 as GTSNPN and CDR2 as SVGIG (reference sequence). CDR3 region: CAWSPDSPNTEAFF. In DNA, the CDR3 is TGTGCCTGGAGTCCAGACAGCCCGAACACTGAAGCTTTCTTT. Full variable domain (remainder filled in from reference TRBV30 and TRBJ1-1): SQTIHQWPATLVQPVGSPLSLECTVEGTSNPNLYWYRQAAGRGLQLLFYSVGIGQISSEVPQNLSASRPQDRQFILSSKKLLLSDSGFYLCAWSPDSPNTEAFFGQGTRLTVV.